These T cell receptor beta chains were read from a single sample in a study of regulatory T cells in long-lasting Graves disease. TCRdb used MiXCR to reprocess the multiplex PCR reads, holding one entry per CDR3 protein. The sample records a few hundred thousand distinct CDR3 sequences, about 20% being singletons. The input for sequencing was peripheral blood mononuclear cells (PBMCs), taken when the disease was refractory, from a patient treated with antithyroid drugs. These receptors came from a female donor with Graves disease. Each CDR3 is given with its conserved first and last residue. Fields, in order: CDR3 protein, CDR3 DNA, J gene, clone size, D gene, V gene. A D gene is named only where the DNA matches it firmly. Size values are once, few and many counts, or a class for expanded clones, and some rows have none.

CDR3aa: CASGLVFGGIRTNEKLFF
CDR3nt: TGTGCTAGTGGTTTGGTATTCGGGGGGATCAGGACTAATGAAAAACTGTTTTTT
j_gene: TRBJ1-4
abundance: few
d_gene: NA
v_gene: TRBV12-5

CDR3aa: CASSISNQPRHF
CDR3nt: TGTGCCAGTAGTATATCGAATCAGCCCCGGCATTTT
j_gene: TRBJ1-5
abundance: NA
d_gene: NA
v_gene: TRBV19

CDR3aa: CSATTGVGWGYTF
CDR3nt: TGCAGTGCGACAACAGGGGTAGGGTGGGGCTACACCTTC
j_gene: TRBJ1-2
abundance: NA
d_gene: TRBD1
v_gene: TRBV20-1

CDR3aa: CASSQGGALYEQYF
CDR3nt: TGTGCCAGCAGCCAGGGGGGGGCTTTATACGAGCAGTACTTC
j_gene: TRBJ2-7
abundance: many
d_gene: NA
v_gene: TRBV28

CDR3aa: CASSLREWSYEQYF
CDR3nt: TGTGCCAGCAGCTTGCGGGAGTGGAGCTACGAGCAGTACTTC
j_gene: TRBJ2-7
abundance: many
d_gene: TRBD2
v_gene: TRBV7-2

CDR3aa: CASSLGGTGHNQPQHF
CDR3nt: TGTGCCAGCAGCTTGGGGGGGACAGGGCACAATCAGCCCCAGCATTTT
j_gene: TRBJ1-5
abundance: NA
d_gene: TRBD1
v_gene: TRBV5-6

CDR3aa: CASSLDRAVSGNTIYF
CDR3nt: TGTGCCAGCAGCTTAGACAGGGCCGTCTCTGGAAACACCATATATTTT
j_gene: TRBJ1-3
abundance: few
d_gene: TRBD1
v_gene: TRBV28

CDR3aa: CSVDIRVGEQYF
CDR3nt: TGCAGCGTTGACATCAGGGTCGGCGAGCAGTACTTC
j_gene: TRBJ2-7
abundance: few
d_gene: NA
v_gene: TRBV29-1

CDR3aa: CASRGTGNYMNTEAFF
CDR3nt: TGTGCCAGCAGGGGGACAGGGAACTACATGAACACTGAAGCTTTCTTT
j_gene: TRBJ1-1
abundance: NA
d_gene: TRBD1
v_gene: TRBV11-2

CDR3aa: CASSYGGSLTGEQYF
CDR3nt: TGTGCCAGCAGTTACGGGGGGAGTCTTACGGGGGAGCAGTACTTC
j_gene: TRBJ2-7
abundance: NA
d_gene: NA
v_gene: TRBV6-2/TRBV6-3

CDR3aa: CASRPGQGASEAFF
CDR3nt: TGTGCCAGCAGACCGGGACAGGGGGCCTCTGAAGCTTTCTTT
j_gene: TRBJ1-1
abundance: many
d_gene: TRBD1
v_gene: TRBV12-3/TRBV12-4

CDR3aa: CASSLGAPTSEQYF
CDR3nt: TGCGCCAGCAGCTTGGGGGCCCCGACTTCCGAGCAGTACTTC
j_gene: TRBJ2-7
abundance: NA
d_gene: NA
v_gene: TRBV5-1

CDR3aa: CASSPRGSYNYGYTF
CDR3nt: TGTGCCAGCAGCCCTCGCGGCTCTTATAACTATGGCTACACCTTC
j_gene: TRBJ1-2
abundance: NA
d_gene: NA
v_gene: TRBV7-9

CDR3aa: CASSEISGVSYTF
CDR3nt: TGTGCCAGCAGTGAAATATCAGGAGTAAGCTACACCTTC
j_gene: TRBJ1-2
abundance: few
d_gene: NA
v_gene: TRBV25-1

CDR3aa: CASSLGGQIVTGELFF
CDR3nt: TGCGCCAGCAGCTTGGGAGGACAGATAGTCACCGGGGAGCTGTTTTTT
j_gene: TRBJ2-2
abundance: many
d_gene: NA
v_gene: TRBV5-1

CDR3aa: CASSLPGLAGPASYNEQFF
CDR3nt: TGTGCCAGCAGTCTCCCGGGACTAGCGGGACCCGCCTCCTACAATGAGCAGTTCTTC
j_gene: TRBJ2-1
abundance: NA
d_gene: TRBD2
v_gene: TRBV28

CDR3aa: CASSLVGSLGFF
CDR3nt: TGCGCCAGCAGCTTGGTAGGCTCCTTGGGTTTCTTT
j_gene: TRBJ1-1
abundance: NA
d_gene: NA
v_gene: TRBV5-1